This T cell receptor beta chain was captured by sequencing in a study of blood T cell repertoires in COVID-19. Study in general: Acute-phase and convalescent COVID-19 samples originated in the United States, Italy and Spain.

Germline CDR1 reads SGHNT; CDR2 reads YENEEA. CDR3 length: 14 amino acids. V gave up 5 bases and J gave up 3 bases; unmatched junction bases: 2. In the authors' workflow: Estimation of nucleated cell counts was performed using reference gene primer amplification. The table came from immunoSEQ multiplex PCR; TCRdb's copy has only in-frame clones and leaves some out. V and J calls and clone size are those listed in that table; D and trimming were worked out from the DNA. The sample yields fewer than 300,000 clones, over 70% seen once. Sequencing was performed on peripheral blood. This sequence was found in a human donor in a cohort sampled during active COVID-19. This chain uses TRBV11-3 with TRBJ2-3; TRBD2 agrees at 10 bases. For the CDR3, the DNA is TGTGCCAGCAGCATTAGCGGGAGGACAGATACGCAGTATTTT. It encodes CASSISGRTDTQYF.